This T cell receptor (beta chain) emerged from a study of blood T cell repertoires in COVID-19. The CDR3 is 14 residues long. V shed 0 bases, J shed 7 bases, and the junction held 5 bases outside the gene matches. The V gene's germline CDR1 is KGHSH and CDR2 LQKENI. The table came from immunoSEQ multiplex PCR; TCRdb's copy has only in-frame clones and leaves some out. This table holds 250,000 to 350,000 clones, about 87% found once. Assignment of participants to cohorts was predicated upon participant-reported clinical history. This receptor was identified in a woman in her fifties or sixties who had recovered from COVID-19. Sequencing was done on a sample of PBMCs or T cells enriched from blood (not recorded which). The chain recombines TRBV18 with TRBJ1-2; TRBD1 matches at 7 bases. The CDR3 spells CASSPPTGQGGYTF. The CDR3 DNA is TGTGCCAGCTCACCACCGACAGGGCAGGGTGGCTACACCTTC.